This is a list of T cell receptor beta chains from one sample in a study of blood T cell repertoires in COVID-19. The assay was immunoSEQ multiplex PCR, and TCRdb's table has in-frame clones only and misses some. The data show 200,000 to 250,000 clones, with approximately 86% seen just once and about 3% held by the top ten. Sequencing was carried out using peripheral blood. The receptors shown here come from a woman aged 25-40 years who had recovered from COVID-19. Each CDR3 is given without its conserved first and last residue. The D gene is left open where the match is weak. Size tells how often a clone was seen (once, few, many) or the class of an expanded clone, and some rows leave it out.

V,size,D,CDR3
TRBV5-6,.,.,ASSSGPSNQPQH
TRBV2,once,.,ASSVRANTDTQY
TRBV27,once,TRBD1,ASSLGGTGTETQY
TRBV3-1/TRBV3-2,once,.,ASSTQGSYNSPLH
TRBV5-1,.,TRBD2,ASSLRGLAGGTAETQY
TRBV19,.,.,ASSIPGGIYNEQF
TRBV27,.,.,ASSLRPGTEKLF
TRBV25-1,.,.,ASSEYRDMDEQY
TRBV6-1,.,TRBD1,ASSGTDRVGRYGYT
TRBV24-1,few,TRBD2,ATSDHRGLAGGSGELF
TRBV5-1,.,TRBD2,ASSSQWGGQETQY
TRBV12-3/TRBV12-4,few,.,ASSTPPNTEAF
TRBV29-1,.,TRBD1,SALTGDGYT
TRBV7-3,.,TRBD1,ASSLRQGLTDTQY
TRBV7-6,once,.,ASSFPGVETQY
TRBV19,.,TRBD2,ASSIFGTSGGFSTDTQY
TRBV11-2,.,.,ASSLGQNQPQH
TRBV27,many,.,ASSSRQAVADTQY
TRBV4-1,.,TRBD2,ASTSLGLAGGVEQF
TRBV5-1,.,TRBD1,ASSWDSPAYEQY
TRBV5-1,.,.,ASSPTGKAGNTIY
TRBV13,.,TRBD2,ASSTLAGEETQY
TRBV6-1,.,.,ASSDYSPTTLAKNIQY
TRBV2,.,TRBD1,ASFRQGTHQGNTIY
TRBV6-5,.,.,ASREPINYGYT
TRBV7-9,many,.,ASSLQGEQY